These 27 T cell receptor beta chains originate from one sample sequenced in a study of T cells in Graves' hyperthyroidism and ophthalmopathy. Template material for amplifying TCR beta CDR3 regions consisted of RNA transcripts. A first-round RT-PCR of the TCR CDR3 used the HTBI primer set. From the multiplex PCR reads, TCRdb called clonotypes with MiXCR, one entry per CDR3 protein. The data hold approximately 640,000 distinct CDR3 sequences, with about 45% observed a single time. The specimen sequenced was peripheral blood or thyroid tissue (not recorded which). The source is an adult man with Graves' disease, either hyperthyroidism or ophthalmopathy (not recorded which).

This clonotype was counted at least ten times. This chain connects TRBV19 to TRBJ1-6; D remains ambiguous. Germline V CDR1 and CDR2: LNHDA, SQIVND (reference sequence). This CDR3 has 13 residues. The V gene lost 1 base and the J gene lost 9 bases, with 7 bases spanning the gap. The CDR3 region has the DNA TGTGCCAGTAGTATAGGTCTGCGTTCACCCCTCCACTTT. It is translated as CASSIGLRSPLHF.

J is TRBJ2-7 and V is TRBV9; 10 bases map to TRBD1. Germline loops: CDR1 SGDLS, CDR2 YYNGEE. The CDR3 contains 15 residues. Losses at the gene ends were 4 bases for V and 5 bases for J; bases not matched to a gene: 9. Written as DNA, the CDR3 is TGTGCCAGCAGCTCGTCCGGGACAGGGGTCCACGAGCAGTACTTC. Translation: CASSSSGTGVHEQYF.

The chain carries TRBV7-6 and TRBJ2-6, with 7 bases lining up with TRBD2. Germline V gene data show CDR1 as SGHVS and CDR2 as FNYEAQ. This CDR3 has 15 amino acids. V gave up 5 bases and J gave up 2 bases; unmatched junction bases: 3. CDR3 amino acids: CASSVGGAGANVLTF. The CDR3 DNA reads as TGTGCCAGCAGCGTTGGGGGGGCTGGGGCCAACGTCCTGACTTTC.

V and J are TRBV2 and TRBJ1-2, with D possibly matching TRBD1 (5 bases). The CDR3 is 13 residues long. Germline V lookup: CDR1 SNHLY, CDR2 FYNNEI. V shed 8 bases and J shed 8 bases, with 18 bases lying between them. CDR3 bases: TGTGCCAGCTTACTACAGGTGGCCGGGGGCTACACCTTC. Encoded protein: CASLLQVAGGYTF.

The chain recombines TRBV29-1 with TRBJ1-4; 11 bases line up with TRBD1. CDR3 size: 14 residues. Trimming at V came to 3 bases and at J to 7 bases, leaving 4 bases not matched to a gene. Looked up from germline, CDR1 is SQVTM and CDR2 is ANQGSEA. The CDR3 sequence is CSVDFGTGGEKLFF. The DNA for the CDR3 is TGCAGCGTTGATTTCGGGACAGGGGGTGAAAAACTGTTTTTT.

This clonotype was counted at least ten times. CDR3 DNA: TGTGCCAGCAGCTTGATCGGGACAGGCAGTCAGCCCCAGCATTTT. This sequence encodes CASSLIGTGSQPQHF. The chain has TRBV7-2 and TRBJ1-5, with 8 bases matching TRBD1. Trimming removed 3 bases from V and 6 bases from J; junction bases left unmatched: 7. Germline CDR1 is SGHTA and CDR2 is FQGNSA. This CDR3 comprises 15 residues.

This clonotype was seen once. Written as DNA, the CDR3 is TGCAGCGCAGGGAGCTCCTACGAGCAGTACTTC. It specifies CSAGSSYEQYF. V and J are TRBV29-1 and TRBJ2-7; D might be TRBD1 or TRBD2, each matching 5 bases. This CDR3 has 11 amino acids. V shed 7 bases and J shed 0 bases, with 7 bases lying between them. Per germline, CDR1 SQVTM and CDR2 ANQGSEA.

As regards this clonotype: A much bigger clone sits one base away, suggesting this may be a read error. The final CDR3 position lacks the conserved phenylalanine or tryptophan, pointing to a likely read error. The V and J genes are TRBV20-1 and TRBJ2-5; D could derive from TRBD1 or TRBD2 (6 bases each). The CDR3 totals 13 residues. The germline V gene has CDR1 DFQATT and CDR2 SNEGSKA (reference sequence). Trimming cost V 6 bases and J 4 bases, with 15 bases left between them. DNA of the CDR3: TGCAGTGCCGTCGTACAGGGAGGAGAGACCCAGTACTCC. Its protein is CSAVVQGGETQYS.

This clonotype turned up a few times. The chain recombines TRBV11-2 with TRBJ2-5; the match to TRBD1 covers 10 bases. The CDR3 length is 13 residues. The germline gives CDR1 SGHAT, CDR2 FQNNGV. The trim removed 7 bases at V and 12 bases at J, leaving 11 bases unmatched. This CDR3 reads CASTRDRGSREYF. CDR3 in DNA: TGTGCCAGCACCCGGGACAGGGGCTCGAGAGAGTACTTC.

Here the CDR3 DNA reads TGCGCCAGCAGCCAGAACCGACAGCTAAGGGAAAAACTGTTTTTT. Protein product: CASSQNRQLREKLFF. V usage is TRBV4-3 and J usage is TRBJ1-4; the D gene is possibly TRBD1 (5 bases). The CDR3 has 15 residues. CDR1 and CDR2 from the germline V gene are LGHNA and YSLEER. The germline V and J ends were trimmed by 3 bases and 8 bases, with 16 bases remaining between them.

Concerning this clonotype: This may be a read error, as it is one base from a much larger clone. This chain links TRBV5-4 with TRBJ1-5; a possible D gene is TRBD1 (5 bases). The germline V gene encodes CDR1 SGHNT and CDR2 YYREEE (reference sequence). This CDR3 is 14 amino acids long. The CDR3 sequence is CAISLAGRGQPQHF. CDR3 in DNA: TGTGCCATCAGCTTGGCAGGGAGGGGTCAGCCCCAGCATTTT.

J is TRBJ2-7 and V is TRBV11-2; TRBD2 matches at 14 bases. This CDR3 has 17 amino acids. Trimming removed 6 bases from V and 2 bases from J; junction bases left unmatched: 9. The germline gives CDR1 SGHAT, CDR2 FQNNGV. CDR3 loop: CASRPGLAGAFPYEQYF. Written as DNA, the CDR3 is TGTGCCAGCAGGCCGGGACTAGCGGGAGCTTTCCCCTACGAGCAGTACTTC.

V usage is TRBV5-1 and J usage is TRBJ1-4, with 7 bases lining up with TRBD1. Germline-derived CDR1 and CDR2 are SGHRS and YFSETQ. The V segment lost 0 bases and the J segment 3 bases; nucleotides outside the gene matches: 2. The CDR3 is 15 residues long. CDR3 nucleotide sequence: TGCGCCAGCAGCTTGGATGGGACAGCTAATGAAAAACTGTTTTTT. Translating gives CASSLDGTANEKLFF.

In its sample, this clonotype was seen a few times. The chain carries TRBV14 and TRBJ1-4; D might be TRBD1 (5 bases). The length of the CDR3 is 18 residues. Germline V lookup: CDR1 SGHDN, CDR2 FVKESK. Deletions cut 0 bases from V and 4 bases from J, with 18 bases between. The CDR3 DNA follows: TGTGCCAGCAGCCAAGAAGCCTCGGACACAGATTGTAATGAAAAACTGTTTTTT. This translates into CASSQEASDTDCNEKLFF.

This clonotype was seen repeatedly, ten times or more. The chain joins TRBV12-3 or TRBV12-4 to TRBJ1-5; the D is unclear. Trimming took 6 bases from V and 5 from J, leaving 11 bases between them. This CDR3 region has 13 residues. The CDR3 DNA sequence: TGTGCCAGCAGCCGAGACGGATATCAGCCCCAGCATTTT. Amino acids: CASSRDGYQPQHF.

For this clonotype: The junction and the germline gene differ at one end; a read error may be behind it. For the CDR3, the DNA is TGCAGTGCTAGTGGAGGGACTCAGTTGCTTGTGCCCCAGCACTTC. This translates into CSASGGTQLLVPQHF. V and J are TRBV20-1 and TRBJ2-5, with D possibly being TRBD2 (6 bases). This CDR3 has 15 amino acids. Germline CDR1 is DFQATT and CDR2 is SNEGSKA (reference sequence).

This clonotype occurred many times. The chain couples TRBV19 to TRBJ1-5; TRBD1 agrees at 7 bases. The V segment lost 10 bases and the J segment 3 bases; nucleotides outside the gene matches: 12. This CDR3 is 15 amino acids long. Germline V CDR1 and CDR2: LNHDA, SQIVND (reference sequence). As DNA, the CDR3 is TGTGCCACCAGGGAGACAGGGCTCCCCAATCAGCCCCAGCATTTT. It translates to CATRETGLPNQPQHF.

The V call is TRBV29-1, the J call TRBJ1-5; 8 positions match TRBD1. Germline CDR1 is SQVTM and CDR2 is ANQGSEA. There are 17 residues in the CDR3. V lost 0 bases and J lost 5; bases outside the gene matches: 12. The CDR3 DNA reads TGCAGCGTTGAAGACTTCGGGACAGGCGGGCGCGATCAGCCCCAGCATTTT. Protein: CSVEDFGTGGRDQPQHF.

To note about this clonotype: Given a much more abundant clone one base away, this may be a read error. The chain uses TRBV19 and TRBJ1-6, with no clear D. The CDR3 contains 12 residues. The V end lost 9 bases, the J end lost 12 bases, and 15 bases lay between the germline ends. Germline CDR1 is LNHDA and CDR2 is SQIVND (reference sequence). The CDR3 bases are TGTGCCAGCTCTATAGACCGTTTACCCCTCCACTTT. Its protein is CASSIDRLPLHF.

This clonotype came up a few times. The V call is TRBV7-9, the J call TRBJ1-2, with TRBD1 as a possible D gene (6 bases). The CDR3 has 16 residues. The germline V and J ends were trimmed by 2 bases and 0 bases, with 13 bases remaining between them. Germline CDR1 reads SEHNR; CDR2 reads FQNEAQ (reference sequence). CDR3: CASSLLRTEANYGYTF. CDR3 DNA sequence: TGTGCCAGCAGCTTACTCCGGACAGAAGCTAACTATGGCTACACCTTC.

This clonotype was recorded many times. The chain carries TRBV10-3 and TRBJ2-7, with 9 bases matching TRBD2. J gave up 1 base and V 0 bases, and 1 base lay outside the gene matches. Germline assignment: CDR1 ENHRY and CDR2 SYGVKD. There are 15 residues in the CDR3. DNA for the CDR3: TGTGCCATCAGTGAGTCGACTAGCGGTTCCTACGAGCAGTACTTC. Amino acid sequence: CAISESTSGSYEQYF.

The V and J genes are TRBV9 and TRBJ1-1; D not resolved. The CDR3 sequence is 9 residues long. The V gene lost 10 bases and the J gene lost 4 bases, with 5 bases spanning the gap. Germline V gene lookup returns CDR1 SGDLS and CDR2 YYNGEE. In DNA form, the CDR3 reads TGTGCCCAGGTCACTGAAGCTTTCTTT. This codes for CAQVTEAFF.

CDR3 sequence reads: CASSHRGRGRSGANVLTF. CDR3 nucleotides: TGTGCCAGCAGCCACAGGGGGCGCGGGAGGTCTGGGGCCAACGTCCTGACTTTC. The chain has TRBV11-2 and TRBJ2-6; possibly TRBD1 for D (9 bases). Germline CDR1 is SGHAT and CDR2 is FQNNGV. V lost 5 bases to trimming and J lost 1 base, with 18 bases between them. This CDR3 comprises 18 residues.

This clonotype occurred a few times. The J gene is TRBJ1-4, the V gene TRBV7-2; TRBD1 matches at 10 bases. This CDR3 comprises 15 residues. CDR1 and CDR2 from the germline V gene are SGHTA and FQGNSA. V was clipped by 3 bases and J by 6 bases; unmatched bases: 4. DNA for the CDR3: TGTGCCAGCAGCTTGGGGGGACAGGGGTATGAAAAACTGTTTTTT. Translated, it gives CASSLGGQGYEKLFF.

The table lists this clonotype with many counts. The CDR3 region is CASSLKGSNQPQHF. The CDR3, as DNA: TGTGCCAGCAGTTTGAAGGGTAGCAATCAGCCCCAGCATTTT. V usage is TRBV12-3 or TRBV12-4 and J usage is TRBJ1-5; no clear D. V was trimmed by 3 bases and J by 0 bases, leaving 6 bases between them. The CDR3 covers 14 residues.

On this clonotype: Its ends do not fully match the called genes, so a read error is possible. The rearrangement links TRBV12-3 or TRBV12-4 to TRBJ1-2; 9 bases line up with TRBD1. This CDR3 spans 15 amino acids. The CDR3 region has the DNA TGTGCCAGCCGTTTAGACAGGGGGACTAACTATGGCTACACCTTC. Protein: CASRLDRGTNYGYTF.

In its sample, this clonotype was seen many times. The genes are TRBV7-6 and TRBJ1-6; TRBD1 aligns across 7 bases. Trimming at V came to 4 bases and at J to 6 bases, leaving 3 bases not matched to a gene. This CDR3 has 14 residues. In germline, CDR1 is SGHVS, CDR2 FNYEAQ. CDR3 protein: CASSSGQFNSPLHF. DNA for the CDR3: TGTGCCAGCAGCTCGGGACAGTTTAATTCACCCCTCCACTTT.